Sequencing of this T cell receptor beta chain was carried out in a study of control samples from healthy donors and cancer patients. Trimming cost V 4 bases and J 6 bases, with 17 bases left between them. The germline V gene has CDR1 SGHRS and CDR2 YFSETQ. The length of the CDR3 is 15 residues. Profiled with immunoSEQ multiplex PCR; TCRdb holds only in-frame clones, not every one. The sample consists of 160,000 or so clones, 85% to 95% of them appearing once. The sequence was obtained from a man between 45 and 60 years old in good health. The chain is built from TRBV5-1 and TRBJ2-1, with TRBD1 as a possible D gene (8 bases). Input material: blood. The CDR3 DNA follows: TGCGCCAGCAGCCACGGACAGGGAGGGGTCAATGAGCAGTTCTTC. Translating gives CASSHGQGGVNEQFF.